This entry lists 23 T cell receptor beta chains sequenced from one sample in a study of blood T cell repertoires in COVID-19. Produced via immunoSEQ multiplex PCR; TCRdb's table is partial and in-frame only. The sample has 150,000 to 200,000 clones, 81% seen once. Input material: peripheral blood. The receptors shown here come from a man between 60 and 75 years old with active or convalescent COVID-19.

The chain links TRBV12-3 or TRBV12-4 to TRBJ2-7; 13 bases line up with TRBD2. V shed 6 bases, J shed 12 bases, and the junction held 8 bases outside the gene matches. This CDR3 has 13 amino acids. The CDR3 DNA follows: TGTGCCAGCAGCCCGGGACTAGCGGGAACGCGGTACTTC. As protein: CASSPGLAGTRYF.

This clone was counted a few times. The chain is built from TRBV29-1 and TRBJ1-4, with TRBD1 matching over 9 bases. V lost 0 bases and J lost 7; bases outside the gene matches: 6. The germline gives CDR1 SQVTM, CDR2 ANQGSEA. The CDR3 is 15 residues long. This chain's CDR3 is CSVEDQGQGGEKLFF. The CDR3 DNA reads TGCAGCGTTGAAGATCAGGGACAGGGCGGTGAAAAACTGTTTTTT.

This chain uses TRBV27 with TRBJ1-4; D is perhaps TRBD1 (6 bases). Per the germline V gene, CDR1 is MNHEY and CDR2 is SMNVEV (reference sequence). This CDR3 has 15 amino acids. The ends were cut back, 5 bases at V and 4 bases at J, with 14 bases in the middle. CDR3 sequence reads: CASSPLTGLNEKLFF. The CDR3 bases are TGTGCCAGCAGTCCTCTGACAGGACTTAATGAAAAACTGTTTTTT.

CDR3 sequence reads: CASTRSVPLRDRVYEQYF. The CDR3 DNA follows: TGTGCCAGCACCCGATCCGTCCCTCTCCGGGACAGGGTCTACGAGCAGTACTTC. The rearrangement links TRBV5-5 to TRBJ2-7; 9 bases map to TRBD1. CDR1 is SGHKS and CDR2 is YYEKEE in the germline V gene (reference sequence). After removal of 6 bases from V and 3 bases from J, the junction contained 19 bases not matched to a gene. The CDR3 length is 18 residues. The full variable domain, rest sourced from reference TRBV5-5 and TRBJ2-7, is DAGVTQSPTHLIKTRGQQVTLRCSPISGHKSVSWYQQVLGQGPQFIFQYYEKEERGRGNFPDRFSARQFPNYSSELNVNALLLGDSALYLCASTRSVPLRDRVYEQYFGPGTRLTVT.

The V call is TRBV29-1, the J call TRBJ1-3; D perhaps matches TRBD1 (6 bases). V lost 1 base, J lost 1 base, and 8 bases lay in between. The CDR3 extends over 14 amino acids. Germline CDR1 is SQVTM and CDR2 is ANQGSEA. Here the CDR3 DNA reads TGCAGCGTTGAAGTAGGGGGATCTGGAAACACCATATATTTT. Protein: CSVEVGGSGNTIYF.

The genes are TRBV7-9 and TRBJ2-1; D is possibly TRBD1 (6 bases). The CDR3 length is 14 residues. In germline, CDR1 is SEHNR, CDR2 FQNEAQ (reference sequence). V was shortened by 0 bases and J by 9 bases, with 12 bases between the two germline ends. As DNA, the CDR3 is TGTGCCAGCAGCTTAGCGGGAGAAGGGGGTGAGCAGTTCTTC. Its translation is CASSLAGEGGEQFF.

The chain joins TRBV7-9 to TRBJ1-2; tentatively, D is TRBD1 (5 bases). The ends were cut back, 4 bases at V and 7 bases at J, with 16 bases in the middle. Germline V gene data show CDR1 as SEHNR and CDR2 as FQNEAQ (reference sequence). The CDR3 sequence is 14 residues long. The CDR3 DNA is TGTGCCAGCAGCTCAACCCAGGGTAAAGTTGGCTACACCTTC. As protein: CASSSTQGKVGYTF.

Note on this clone: Distinct nucleotide sequences in the sample also encode this CDR3. V is TRBV24-1 and J is TRBJ2-5; D remains ambiguous. This CDR3 has 11 amino acids. CDR1 is KGHDR, CDR2 SFDVKD, per germline. Trimming cost V 4 bases and J 4 bases, with 3 bases left between them. CDR3 sequence reads: CATSDGETQYF. CDR3 nucleotide sequence: TGTGCCACCAGTGACGGAGAGACCCAGTACTTC.

DNA of the CDR3: TGCGCCAGCTCAGAGACTGCAACTAATGAAAAACTGTTTTTT. Its translation is CASSETATNEKLFF. The genes are TRBV5-1 and TRBJ1-4, with D uncertain. The V end lost 7 bases, the J end lost 0 bases, and 10 bases lay between the germline ends. Looked up from germline, CDR1 is SGHRS and CDR2 is YFSETQ. There are 14 residues in the CDR3.

The chain uses TRBV19 and TRBJ1-5; D gene ambiguous. From germline, CDR1 is LNHDA and CDR2 SQIVND (reference sequence). CDR3 length: 15 residues. Between the trimmed V and J ends, which lost 3 bases and 4 bases, there was a span of 13 bases. CDR3 region: CASSIVGQPNQPQHF. In DNA form, the CDR3 reads TGTGCCAGTAGTATCGTTGGGCAGCCGAATCAGCCCCAGCATTTT.

The chain combines TRBV12-3 or TRBV12-4 with TRBJ2-7; 7 bases map to TRBD2. CDR3 size: 13 residues. J was trimmed by 4 bases and V by 5 bases; bases with no gene match: 5. The CDR3 loop reads CASSLRLAYEQYF. The CDR3 DNA reads as TGTGCCAGCAGTCTCCGACTAGCTTACGAGCAGTACTTC.

The chain has TRBV2 and TRBJ1-2; maybe TRBD1 (5 bases). CDR3 length: 15 amino acids. V lost 5 bases and J lost 0, with 13 bases in between. CDR1 and CDR2 (germline): SNHLY, FYNNEI. In DNA, the CDR3 is TGTGCCAGCAGTCAGTTGGGCAGGGCTAACTATGGCTACACCTTC. Protein: CASSQLGRANYGYTF. Filled out from reference TRBV2 and TRBJ1-2, the complete variable domain reads EPEVTQTPSHQVTQMGQEVILRCVPISNHLYFYWYRQILGQKVEFLVSFYNNEISEKSEIFDDQFSVERPDGSNFTLKIRSTKLEDSAMYFCASSQLGRANYGYTFGSGTRLTVV.

This rearrangement joins TRBV5-1 to TRBJ2-2, with 10 bases fitting TRBD1. The CDR3 runs to 16 residues. Germline V gene sequence: CDR1 SGHRS, CDR2 YFSETQ. With 4 bases clipped from V and 1 base from J, the junction kept 4 bases outside the gene matches. CDR3 in amino acids: CASSLTGGMNTGELFF. The CDR3 bases are TGCGCCAGCAGCCTGACAGGGGGCATGAACACCGGGGAGCTGTTTTTT.

The V gene is TRBV7-9, the J gene TRBJ1-1; perhaps TRBD1 as D (6 bases). The germline V gene encodes CDR1 SEHNR and CDR2 FQNEAQ (reference sequence). The length of the CDR3 is 17 residues. V lost 5 bases to trimming and J lost 0 bases, with 19 bases between them. CDR3 nucleotides: TGTGCCAGCAGCCCGACAGGCCCGACAGGTATGAACACTGAAGCTTTCTTT. The encoded protein is CASSPTGPTGMNTEAFF.

The V gene is TRBV3-1 (or the pseudogene TRBV3-2), the J gene TRBJ2-3, with 7 bases fitting TRBD2. The V and J ends lost 1 base and 0 bases, in that order; junction bases with no gene match: 1. Looked up from germline, CDR1 is LGHDT and CDR2 is YNNKEL (reference sequence). This CDR3 is 15 amino acids long. This CDR3 is CASSQVGGSTDTQYF. Written as DNA, the CDR3 is TGTGCCAGCAGCCAAGTCGGGGGGAGCACAGATACGCAGTATTTT.

The chain has TRBV11-2 and TRBJ2-2; no clear D gene. The V end lost 0 bases, the J end lost 6 bases, and 8 bases lay between the germline ends. The CDR3 totals 14 residues. Germline CDR1 is SGHAT and CDR2 is FQNNGV. The CDR3 nucleotides read TGTGCCAGCAGCTTAGAGCAGTCCGCCGGGGAGCTGTTTTTT. Protein: CASSLEQSAGELFF.

CDR3 sequence reads: CASSLVRGSGNTGELFF. CDR3 in DNA: TGTGCCAGCAGCTTGGTTCGCGGGAGCGGTAACACCGGGGAGCTGTTTTTT. The V gene is TRBV5-6, the J gene TRBJ2-2, with 7 bases that match TRBD2. Germline CDR1 SGHDT, CDR2 YYEEEE. Trimming took 0 bases from V and 2 from J; bases not matched to a gene: 7. The CDR3 is 17 residues long.

V is TRBV10-2 and J is TRBJ1-1; D is perhaps TRBD1 (5 bases). The V gene's germline CDR1 is WSHSY and CDR2 SAAADI. The V gene lost 9 bases and the J gene lost 1 base, with 12 bases spanning the gap. This CDR3 has 13 residues. CDR3 loop: CASAAQANTEAFF. CDR3 in DNA: TGCGCCAGTGCCGCACAGGCGAACACTGAAGCTTTCTTT.

The CDR3 DNA reads TGTGCCAGCAGTTACCAGTGGAGTAACACTGAAGCTTTCTTT. Protein product: CASSYQWSNTEAFF. The gene calls are TRBV6-5 and TRBJ1-1, with no clear D. Germline lookup yields CDR1 MNHEY and CDR2 SVGAGI. The CDR3 totals 14 residues. Trimming left V 2 bases short and J 2 bases short, with 9 bases between.

The sample holds one count of this clone. V usage is TRBV29-1 and J usage is TRBJ1-1; 9 nucleotides agree with TRBD1. CDR1 and CDR2 from the germline V gene are SQVTM and ANQGSEA. The CDR3 has 14 amino acids. Trimming took 4 bases from V and 5 from J; bases not matched to a gene: 8. CDR3 coding DNA: TGCAGCGTTGGCACAGGGGGCGTGTGGACTGAAGCTTTCTTT. Its protein product is CSVGTGGVWTEAFF.

This clone was seen only once. The chain carries TRBV3-1 (or the pseudogene TRBV3-2) and TRBJ2-1, with 9 bases fitting TRBD2. Germline V gene data show CDR1 as LGHDT and CDR2 as YNNKEL (reference sequence). V shed 8 bases and J 3 bases; nucleotides not matched to a gene: 5. The length of the CDR3 is 14 residues. The CDR3 loop is CASVASGVYNEQFF. In nucleotides, the CDR3 is TGTGCCAGCGTGGCTAGCGGGGTCTACAATGAGCAGTTCTTC.

This clone was counted between two and nine times. The chain combines TRBV6-5 with TRBJ2-5; no definite D call. The V and J ends lost 8 bases and 5 bases respectively, with 12 bases between them. Germline CDR1 is MNHEY and CDR2 is SVGAGI. The length of the CDR3 is 12 residues. Written as DNA, the CDR3 is TGTGCCAGCGGAGCGACCGGGGAGACCCAGTACTTC. This translates into CASGATGETQYF.

The chain carries TRBV6-4 and TRBJ1-1; D not resolved. CDR1 and CDR2 (germline): MRHNA, SNTAGT. CDR3 length: 15 amino acids. V was shortened by 0 bases and J by 1 base, with 9 bases between the two germline ends. The DNA for the CDR3 is TGTGCCAGCAGTGACTCTAGGCGGGCGAACACTGAAGCTTTCTTT. This sequence encodes CASSDSRRANTEAFF.